The sequence of this T cell receptor (beta chain) was determined in a study of blood T cell repertoires in COVID-19. Study-wide background: Samples came from the United States, Italy and Spain, spanning acute and convalescent COVID-19. The analysed material was cDNA or gDNA that came from T cells, B-cell-depleted T cells, or PBMCs.

Per the study methods: How many nucleated cells were present was estimated from reference gene primer amplification. Data came from immunoSEQ multiplex PCR; TCRdb stores just in-frame clones and leaves some out. V, J and clone size derive from that table, while D and trimming were established from the DNA sequence. The table shows under 150,000 clones, with 70% to 90% occurring only once. The origin of this receptor is a woman between 55 and 75 years old with COVID-19, enrolled during active disease. The specimen sequenced was peripheral blood.

The CDR3 nucleotides are TGTGCCAGCAGCTTAGTGTTTCCGGGACAGGGCGATGGCTACACCTTC. Its translation is CASSLVFPGQGDGYTF. The chain has TRBV11-2 and TRBJ1-2; 9 nucleotides agree with TRBD1. The germline V gene encodes CDR1 SGHAT and CDR2 FQNNGV. The J segment lost 6 bases and the V segment lost 1 base, leaving 9 bases of the junction unmatched. The CDR3 contains 16 residues.